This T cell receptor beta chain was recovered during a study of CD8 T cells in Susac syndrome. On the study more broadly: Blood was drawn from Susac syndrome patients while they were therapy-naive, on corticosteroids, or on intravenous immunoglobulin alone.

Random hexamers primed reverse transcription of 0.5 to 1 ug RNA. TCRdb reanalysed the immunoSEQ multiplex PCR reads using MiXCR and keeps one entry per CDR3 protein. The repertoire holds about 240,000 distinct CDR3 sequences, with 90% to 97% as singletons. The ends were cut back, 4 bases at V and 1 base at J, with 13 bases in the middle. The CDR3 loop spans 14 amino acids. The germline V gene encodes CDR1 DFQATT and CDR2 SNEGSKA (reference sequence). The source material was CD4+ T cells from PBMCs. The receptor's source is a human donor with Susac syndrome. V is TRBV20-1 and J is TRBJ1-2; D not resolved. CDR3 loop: CSANLRGNNYGYTF. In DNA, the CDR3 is TGCAGTGCTAACCTCCGTGGGAATAACTATGGCTACACCTTC.